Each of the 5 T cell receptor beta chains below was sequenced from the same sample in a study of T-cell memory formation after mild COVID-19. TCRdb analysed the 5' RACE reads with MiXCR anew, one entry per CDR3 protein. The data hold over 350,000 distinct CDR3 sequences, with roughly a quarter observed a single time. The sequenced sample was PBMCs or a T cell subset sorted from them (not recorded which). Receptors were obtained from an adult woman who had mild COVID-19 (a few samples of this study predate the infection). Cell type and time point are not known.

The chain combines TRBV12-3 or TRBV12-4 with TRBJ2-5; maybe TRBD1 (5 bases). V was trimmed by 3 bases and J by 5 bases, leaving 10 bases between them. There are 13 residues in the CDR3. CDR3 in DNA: TGTGCCAGCAGTTTTGATTGGGGCGAGACCCAGTACTTC. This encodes CASSFDWGETQYF.

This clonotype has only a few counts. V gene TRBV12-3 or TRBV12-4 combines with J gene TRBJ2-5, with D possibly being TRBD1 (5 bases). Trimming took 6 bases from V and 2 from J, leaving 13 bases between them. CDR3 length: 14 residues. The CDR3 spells CASSPSRGQETQYF. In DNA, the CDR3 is TGTGCCAGCAGCCCCAGTAGGGGTCAAGAGACCCAGTACTTC.

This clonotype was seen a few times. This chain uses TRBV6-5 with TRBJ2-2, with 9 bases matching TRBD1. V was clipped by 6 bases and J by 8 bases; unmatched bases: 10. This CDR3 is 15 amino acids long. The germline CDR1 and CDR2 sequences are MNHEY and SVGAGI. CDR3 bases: TGTGCCAGCAGATGGGGACAGGGAGGAAAGGGGGAGCTGTTTTTT. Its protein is CASRWGQGGKGELFF.

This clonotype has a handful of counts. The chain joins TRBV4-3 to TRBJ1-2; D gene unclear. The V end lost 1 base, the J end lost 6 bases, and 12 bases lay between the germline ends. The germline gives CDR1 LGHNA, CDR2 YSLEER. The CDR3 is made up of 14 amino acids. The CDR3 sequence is CASSQASPYDGYTF. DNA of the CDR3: TGCGCCAGCAGCCAAGCATCACCATATGATGGCTACACCTTC.

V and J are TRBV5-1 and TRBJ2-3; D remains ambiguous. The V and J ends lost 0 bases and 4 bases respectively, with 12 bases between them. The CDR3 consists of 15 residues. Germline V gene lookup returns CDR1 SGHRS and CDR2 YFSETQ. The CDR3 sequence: CASSLVGRMADTQYF. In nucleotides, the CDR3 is TGCGCCAGCAGCTTGGTCGGCAGGATGGCAGATACGCAGTATTTT.